This TCR beta chain was found in a study of cytomegalovirus exposure and HLA in healthy donors. Primers included in the PCR were 60 Vbeta and 13 Jbeta primers. TCRdb keeps only in-frame clones here, not all; method: immunoSEQ multiplex PCR. This sample lists around 50,000 clones; its ten largest clones have 6% to 7%. Germline loops: CDR1 SGHRS, CDR2 YFSETQ. The V and J ends lost 5 bases and 0 bases respectively, with 20 bases between them. The CDR3 has 17 residues. The sequenced sample was PBMCs. The sequence came from a middle-aged woman in good health and CMV-seronegative. The genes are TRBV5-1 and TRBJ1-1; tentatively, D is TRBD1 (6 bases). CDR3 in amino acids: CASSIGQGTNMNTEAFF. The CDR3 nucleotides read TGCGCCAGCAGTATAGGGCAGGGGACCAACATGAACACTGAAGCTTTCTTT.